This passage covers 29 T cell receptor beta chains from one sample sequenced in a study of T cell repertoires in cytomegalovirus infection. Via MiXCR, TCRdb re-called the reads, giving one row per CDR3 protein. The data show roughly 320,000 distinct CDR3 sequences, with around 9.5% seen just once and about 4.5% held by the top ten. What was sequenced was PBMCs. These TCRs come from a human donor in good health (CMV status not recorded). Some clones in this sample may be carry-over from other donors' samples.

The CDR3 coding sequence is TGTGCCAGGAAGGCTAGCGCCAGGAATGAGCAGTTCTTC. Amino acids: CARKASARNEQFF. The chain has TRBV25-1 and TRBJ2-1; possibly TRBD2 for D (6 bases). The CDR3 loop spans 13 amino acids. The V gene lost 9 bases and the J gene lost 7 bases, with 16 bases spanning the gap. From germline, CDR1 is MGHDK and CDR2 SYGVNS.

This clonotype showed up just a few times. The chain joins TRBV20-1 to TRBJ1-4, with unresolved D. CDR3 length equals 12 residues. Trimming took off 7 bases at V and 5 bases at J, with 11 bases between the two ends. Germline V CDR1 and CDR2: DFQATT, SNEGSKA (reference sequence). The CDR3 DNA sequence: TGCAGTGTCCTAAGGAAAAATGAAAAACTGTTTTTT. Its protein product is CSVLRKNEKLFF.

This clonotype was observed at least ten times. The chain carries TRBV7-2 and TRBJ1-1, with TRBD1 identical over 11 bases. The germline gives CDR1 SGHTA, CDR2 FQGNSA. The CDR3 has 15 residues. With 5 bases clipped from V and 4 bases from J, the junction kept 6 bases outside the gene matches. This chain's CDR3 is CASSKSGQGGTEAFF. The CDR3 region has the DNA TGTGCCAGCAGCAAATCGGGACAGGGGGGCACTGAAGCTTTCTTT.

V usage is TRBV2 and J usage is TRBJ1-2; D unresolved. The CDR3 has 10 amino acids. The ends were cut back, 6 bases at V and 2 bases at J, with 1 base in the middle. The germline CDR1 and CDR2 sequences are SNHLY and FYNNEI. The CDR3 sequence: CASSNYGYTF. CDR3 bases: TGTGCCAGCAGCAACTATGGCTACACCTTC.

The rearrangement joins TRBV12-3 or TRBV12-4 to TRBJ1-6; weak D call: TRBD1 (5 bases). The CDR3 has 15 residues. The V gene lost 2 bases and the J gene lost 7 bases, with 12 bases spanning the gap. CDR3 in amino acids: CASSLQVQANSPLHF. In DNA form, the CDR3 reads TGTGCCAGCAGTTTACAGGTACAGGCGAATTCACCCCTCCACTTT.

This chain's CDR3 is CASSLVVPQETQYF. CDR3 coding DNA: TGTGCCAGCAGTTTAGTAGTACCACAAGAGACCCAGTACTTC. V usage is TRBV12-3 or TRBV12-4 and J usage is TRBJ2-5; D not resolved. The CDR3 totals 14 residues. V lost 1 base to trimming and J lost 2 bases, with 8 bases between them.

The chain carries TRBV27 and TRBJ1-6; 7 bases line up with TRBD1. J gave up 3 bases and V 7 bases, and 3 bases lay outside the gene matches. Germline-derived CDR1 and CDR2 are MNHEY and SMNVEV (reference sequence). This CDR3 spans 14 amino acids. CDR3 DNA sequence: TGTGCCAGCACCCGGACAGGCTATAATTCACCCCTCCACTTT. Protein product: CASTRTGYNSPLHF.

The CDR3 sequence is CASSWVGDRAPLHF. The CDR3 DNA sequence: TGTGCCAGCAGCTGGGTGGGCGATCGGGCACCCCTCCACTTT. The J gene is TRBJ1-6, the V gene TRBV5-4; D uncertain. Trimming cost V 3 bases and J 11 bases, with 15 bases left between them. In germline, CDR1 is SGHNT, CDR2 YYREEE (reference sequence). The CDR3 spans 14 residues.

This clonotype was seen only a few times. This chain connects TRBV28 to TRBJ2-3; no clear D. Germline CDR1 is MDHEN and CDR2 is SYDVKM. The CDR3 is 20 residues long. Deletions cut 2 bases from V and 2 bases from J, with 26 bases between. Written as DNA, the CDR3 is TGTGCCAGCAGTTTAGGTCCATGGCGAGGACCCCCTTGGGACACAGATACGCAGTATTTT. As protein: CASSLGPWRGPPWDTDTQYF.

The table lists this clonotype with a few counts. The chain recombines TRBV11-2 with TRBJ2-2, with a tentative D call TRBD2 (6 bases). CDR3 size: 15 residues. Trimming stripped 3 bases from V and 4 bases from J, with 12 bases between. Germline CDR1 and CDR2: SGHAT and FQNNGV. The DNA of the CDR3 is TGTGCCAGCAGCTTCACGGCCGGGGGCACCGGGGAGCTGTTTTTT. Its protein is CASSFTAGGTGELFF.

The sample holds a few counts of this clonotype. The CDR3: CAWSPNYSNQPQHF. The CDR3 DNA sequence: TGTGCCTGGAGTCCCAACTATAGCAATCAGCCCCAGCATTTT. V usage is TRBV30 and J usage is TRBJ1-5; the D is unclear. Trimming stripped 2 bases from V and 0 bases from J, with 8 bases between. The germline CDR1 and CDR2 sequences are GTSNPN and SVGIG (reference sequence). The CDR3 length is 14 residues.

This clonotype was detected only a few times. The chain couples TRBV2 to TRBJ2-7, with 7 positions matching TRBD2. This CDR3 is 15 amino acids long. V lost 5 bases, J lost 1 base, and 8 bases stayed unmatched. Germline V gene lookup returns CDR1 SNHLY and CDR2 FYNNEI. CDR3 amino acids: CASSKGRDYSYEQYF. CDR3 DNA: TGTGCCAGCAGTAAAGGCCGGGACTATTCCTACGAGCAGTACTTC.

This chain joins TRBV28 and TRBJ2-7, with D tentatively TRBD1 or TRBD2 (5 bases each). The germline V gene has CDR1 MDHEN and CDR2 SYDVKM. This CDR3 region has 11 residues. CDR3 in amino acids: CSSGPVYEQYF. In DNA form, the CDR3 reads TGTTCATCGGGGCCGGTCTACGAGCAGTACTTC.

This clonotype was detected many times. The chain is built from TRBV24-1 and TRBJ2-3; TRBD1 matches at 7 bases. Losses at the gene ends were 9 bases for V and 4 bases for J; bases not matched to a gene: 9. Per germline, CDR1 KGHDR and CDR2 SFDVKD. This CDR3 is built from 14 residues. The CDR3 DNA is TGTGCCACCGCGAAGGGGGCGCAGGCAGATACGCAGTATTTT. This gives the protein CATAKGAQADTQYF.

This clonotype was seen at least ten times. J is TRBJ1-1 and V is TRBV6-5; TRBD1 might be the D (6 bases). Germline V gene lookup returns CDR1 MNHEY and CDR2 SVGAGI. The CDR3 sequence is 15 residues long. V dropped 2 bases and J dropped 2 bases, with 12 bases sitting between them. The CDR3 DNA follows: TGTGCCAGCAGTTACCGAGGGGGACTAAACACTGAAGCTTTCTTT. Protein product: CASSYRGGLNTEAFF.

In its sample, this clonotype was seen many times. The chain carries TRBV7-2 and TRBJ1-3; 9 bases agree with TRBD1. V dropped 3 bases and J dropped 3; count of bases not matched to a gene: 15. Germline CDR1 and CDR2: SGHTA and FQGNSA. The CDR3 sequence is 19 residues long. The CDR3 DNA reads as TGTGCCAGCAGCTTGGTTTGGGACAGGGTTTCTTTTTTTGGAAACACCATATATTTT. Encoded protein: CASSLVWDRVSFFGNTIYF.

This clonotype was picked up many times. The V call is TRBV6-6, the J call TRBJ1-2; 11 positions agree with TRBD1. The CDR3 totals 15 residues. J lost 7 bases, V lost 5 bases, and 9 bases had no gene match. In germline, CDR1 is MNHNY, CDR2 SVGAGI (reference sequence). This CDR3 is CASSTWDRGKGGYTF. DNA of the CDR3: TGTGCCAGCAGTACTTGGGACAGGGGGAAGGGTGGCTACACCTTC.

A few counts support this clonotype. This rearrangement joins TRBV27 to TRBJ1-1; D remains unclear. CDR1 and CDR2 (germline): MNHEY, SMNVEV (reference sequence). This CDR3 has 15 amino acids. The germline V and J ends were trimmed by 7 bases and 1 base, with 16 bases remaining between them. The CDR3 DNA sequence: TGTGCCAGCATCCCTTTGTGGCAAACGAACACTGAAGCTTTCTTT. Amino acids: CASIPLWQTNTEAFF.

The chain couples TRBV20-1 to TRBJ2-1; D gene unclear. Trimming pared 3 bases from V and 9 bases from J, leaving 9 bases between. This CDR3 is built from 11 residues. CDR1 DFQATT and CDR2 SNEGSKA come from the germline V gene (reference sequence). CDR3 sequence reads: CSARRGPEQFF. The CDR3 DNA reads as TGCAGTGCTAGGCGAGGCCCTGAGCAGTTCTTC.

In its sample, this clonotype was seen a few times. The chain is built from TRBV7-6 and TRBJ2-2; D uncertain. Trimming left V 4 bases short and J 5 bases short, with 14 bases between. This CDR3 has 15 residues. Per the germline V gene, CDR1 is SGHVS and CDR2 is FNYEAQ. The CDR3 region is CASSSENLRTGELFF. CDR3 sequence (DNA): TGTGCCAGCAGCTCCGAGAACCTAAGGACCGGGGAGCTGTTTTTT.

This clonotype was observed a few times. This chain joins TRBV11-2 and TRBJ2-7, with D possibly TRBD2 on 6 matching bases. With 5 bases removed from V and 3 bases from J, the gap between germline ends came to 20 bases. CDR3 size: 16 residues. Germline V gene data show CDR1 as SGHAT and CDR2 as FQNNGV. The CDR3 reads CASSQESASDYYEQYF. In DNA form, the CDR3 reads TGTGCCAGCAGCCAAGAATCGGCTAGCGATTACTACGAGCAGTACTTC.

This clonotype has at least ten counts. The J gene is TRBJ2-5, the V gene TRBV7-2; possibly TRBD2 for D (5 bases). The CDR3 covers 13 residues. In germline, CDR1 is SGHTA, CDR2 FQGNSA. Trimming took 4 bases from V and 2 from J, leaving 8 bases between them. The CDR3 bases are TGTGCCAGCAGCTCGGGATATCAAGAGACCCAGTACTTC. This codes for CASSSGYQETQYF.

This clonotype was recorded at least ten times. CDR3 amino acids: CSARRATAEKLFF. As DNA, the CDR3 is TGCAGCGCAAGGAGGGCTACAGCTGAAAAACTGTTTTTT. The V gene is TRBV20-1, the J gene TRBJ1-4; no definite D call. The CDR3 has 13 amino acids. Germline V gene data show CDR1 as DFQATT and CDR2 as SNEGSKA (reference sequence).

This clonotype occurred many times. The rearrangement uses TRBV7-2 and TRBJ1-2; D unclear. The CDR3 consists of 15 residues. Deletions cut 4 bases from V and 6 bases from J, with 18 bases between. CDR1 is SGHTA and CDR2 is FQGNSA in the germline V gene. The CDR3 region is CASSSGPYAGDGYTF. CDR3 nucleotide sequence: TGTGCCAGCAGCTCCGGACCATACGCCGGTGATGGCTACACCTTC. Together with reference TRBV7-2 and TRBJ1-2, the CDR3 gives the full variable domain: GAGVSQSPSNKVTEKGKDVELRCDPISGHTALYWYRQSLGQGLEFLIYFQGNSAPDKSGLPSDRFSAERTGGSVSTLTIQRTQQEDSAVYLCASSSGPYAGDGYTFGSGTRLTVV.

In its sample, this clonotype was seen many times. J is TRBJ2-1 and V is TRBV7-2; 7 bases agree with TRBD1. The V gene end was trimmed by 2 bases and the J gene end by 1 base; junction bases not matched to a gene: 2. This CDR3 contains 15 residues. CDR1 and CDR2 from the germline V gene are SGHTA and FQGNSA. This CDR3 reads CASSLRGPSYNEQFF. In nucleotides, the CDR3 is TGTGCCAGCAGCTTAAGGGGGCCTTCCTACAATGAGCAGTTCTTC.

This clonotype was counted at least ten times. The CDR3 nucleotides read TGTGCCAGCAGCTTAGCCAGGGGTAGAAACGAGCAGTACTTC. It codes for CASSLARGRNEQYF. The rearrangement uses TRBV7-2 and TRBJ2-7; tentative D call: TRBD1 (6 bases). The CDR3 has 14 residues. CDR1 is SGHTA, CDR2 FQGNSA, per germline. Trimming left V 0 bases short and J 5 bases short, with 11 bases between.

This clonotype was seen a few times. The chain is built from TRBV19 and TRBJ2-2; the D is unclear. The CDR3 has 14 amino acids. Germline V gene data show CDR1 as LNHDA and CDR2 as SQIVND (reference sequence). V lost 5 bases to trimming and J lost 6 bases, with 13 bases between them. The CDR3 bases are TGTGCCAGTAGTCCAAGCTTCACTCCCGGGGAGCTGTTTTTT. Amino acid sequence: CASSPSFTPGELFF.

This clonotype was detected a few times. The gene calls are TRBV7-2 and TRBJ2-1; 7 positions agree with TRBD1. CDR1 and CDR2 from the germline V gene are SGHTA and FQGNSA. The junction had 5 bases not matched to a gene; V was cut back by 5 bases and J by 4 bases. CDR3 length: 14 amino acids. This chain's CDR3 is CASSPDRRYNEQFF. CDR3 DNA sequence: TGTGCCAGCAGCCCGGACAGGAGATACAATGAGCAGTTCTTC.

This clonotype was observed once. The J gene is TRBJ2-1, the V gene TRBV27; D remains ambiguous. Between the trimmed V and J ends, which lost 0 bases and 6 bases, there was a span of 9 bases. CDR1 is MNHEY and CDR2 is SMNVEV in the germline V gene (reference sequence). The CDR3 runs to 14 residues. For the CDR3, the DNA is TGTGCCAGCAGTTTATCCTACGGATCCAATGAGCAGTTCTTC. Translating gives CASSLSYGSNEQFF.